The 26 T cell receptor beta chains presented below share a single source sample, sequenced in a study of T cell responses to AZD1222 COVID-19 vaccine. Profiling relied on immunoSEQ multiplex PCR, and the TCRdb table lists in-frame clones only, not all of them. Counted here are about 120,000 clones, 65% to 90% occurring once; the ten biggest clones make up about a fifth. Sequenced material: peripheral blood, taken on day 0 of AZD1222 vaccination. The receptors derive from an adult in good health.

The chain links TRBV6-2 or TRBV6-3 to TRBJ2-1, with 9 positions matching TRBD1. Germline trimming cut 5 bases from V and 8 bases from J; bases unmatched to any gene: 4. The CDR3 has 13 residues. Germline assignment: CDR1 MNHEY and CDR2 SVGEGT. CDR3 loop: CASSIDRGYEQFF. As DNA, the CDR3 is TGTGCCAGCAGTATCGACAGGGGGTATGAGCAGTTCTTC.

The sample holds a few counts of this clone. This chain uses TRBV3-1 (or the pseudogene TRBV3-2) with TRBJ1-2, with D perhaps TRBD1 (6 bases). Germline V lookup: CDR1 LGHDT, CDR2 YNNKEL (reference sequence). The CDR3 totals 13 residues. V lost 4 bases and J 4 bases, leaving 10 bases between the germline ends. The CDR3 DNA reads TGTGCCAGCAGCCCAACAGGGTTCTATGGCTACACCTTC. Encoded protein: CASSPTGFYGYTF.

V usage is TRBV4-3 and J usage is TRBJ1-4; D gene uncertain. From germline, CDR1 is LGHNA and CDR2 YSLEER. The CDR3 spans 16 residues. V was trimmed by 0 bases and J by 8 bases, leaving 16 bases between them. The CDR3 reads CASSQDGGNRGEKLFF. The CDR3 coding sequence is TGCGCCAGCAGCCAAGATGGCGGAAACCGAGGGGAAAAACTGTTTTTT.

This rearrangement joins TRBV2 to TRBJ2-7; 9 bases line up with TRBD1. Trimming cost V 7 bases and J 4 bases; bases outside gene matches: 5. This CDR3 is built from 13 residues. The germline V gene has CDR1 SNHLY and CDR2 FYNNEI. The DNA of the CDR3 is TGTGCCAGCACAGGACAGGGGTTTTACGAGCAGTACTTC. Translating gives CASTGQGFYEQYF.

There are a few counts of this clone. The V gene is TRBV7-2, the J gene TRBJ2-7; TRBD1 is a possible D gene (5 bases). The CDR3 length is 15 residues. Trimming took off 1 base at V and 3 bases at J, with 13 bases between the two ends. In germline, CDR1 is SGHTA, CDR2 FQGNSA. CDR3 region: CASSLDGDSFYEQYF. CDR3 DNA: TGTGCCAGCAGCTTAGATGGTGACAGCTTCTACGAGCAGTACTTC.

This clone was observed once. This chain links TRBV2 with TRBJ1-2; the match to TRBD1 covers 10 bases. CDR1 and CDR2 from the germline V gene are SNHLY and FYNNEI. With 6 bases clipped from V and 3 bases from J, the junction kept 7 bases outside the gene matches. CDR3 length equals 15 residues. CDR3 DNA sequence: TGTGCCAGCAGCGGGGGGGGACAGGGGTACTATGGCTACACCTTC. Residues: CASSGGGQGYYGYTF.

This clone was observed a single time. The CDR3 sequence: CASSLGVGNTGELFF. The CDR3 DNA reads as TGTGCCAGCAGCTTAGGCGTCGGGAACACCGGGGAGCTGTTTTTT. The V and J genes are TRBV7-2 and TRBJ2-2; the D is unclear. CDR3 length equals 15 residues. The V end lost 1 base, the J end lost 1 base, and 7 bases lay between the germline ends. CDR1 SGHTA and CDR2 FQGNSA come from the germline V gene.

The chain has TRBV6-1 and TRBJ1-4, with D possibly being TRBD1 (5 bases). Germline loops: CDR1 MNHNS, CDR2 SASEGT. The CDR3 extends over 13 amino acids. Deletions cut 3 bases from V and 7 bases from J, with 9 bases between. The CDR3 sequence: CASSDRAFEKLFF. For the CDR3, the DNA is TGTGCCAGCAGTGACAGGGCTTTTGAAAAACTGTTTTTT.

V and J are TRBV5-6 and TRBJ1-6; 12 nucleotides match TRBD1. The V gene's germline CDR1 is SGHDT and CDR2 YYEEEE. The CDR3 contains 17 residues. J lost 9 bases, V lost 3 bases, and 10 bases had no gene match. CDR3 in amino acids: CASSYGIWDRGPSPLHF. The CDR3 DNA reads TGTGCCAGCAGCTATGGTATATGGGACAGGGGGCCTTCACCCCTCCACTTT.

This chain uses TRBV28 with TRBJ1-6; D is possibly TRBD1 (6 bases). Trimming pared 4 bases from V and 10 bases from J, leaving 17 bases between. This CDR3 has 15 amino acids. In germline, CDR1 is MDHEN, CDR2 SYDVKM. The CDR3 DNA reads as TGTGCCAGCAGTTCCATGACAGGCGGGGGGTCACCCCTCCACTTT. Amino acids: CASSSMTGGGSPLHF.

The chain recombines TRBV15 with TRBJ2-5; TRBD2 matches 14 bases. V lost 3 bases and J lost 5; bases outside the gene matches: 8. The length of the CDR3 is 17 residues. The V gene's germline CDR1 is LNHNV and CDR2 YYDKDF (reference sequence). This CDR3 reads CATSRDGLAGGGETQYF. As DNA, the CDR3 is TGTGCCACCAGCAGGGATGGACTAGCGGGGGGTGGGGAGACCCAGTACTTC. The entire variable domain, with the rest obtained from reference TRBV15 and TRBJ2-5, is as follows: DAMVIQNPRYQVTQFGKPVTLSCSQTLNHNVMYWYQQKSSQAPKLLFHYYDKDFNNEADTPDNFQSRRPNTSFCFLDIRSPGLGDTAMYLCATSRDGLAGGGETQYFGPGTRLLVL.

The genes are TRBV7-2 and TRBJ2-1, with D perhaps matching TRBD2 (6 bases). Germline V gene sequence: CDR1 SGHTA, CDR2 FQGNSA. The ends were cut back, 1 base at V and 1 base at J, with 11 bases in the middle. The CDR3 is 16 amino acids. Written as DNA, the CDR3 is TGTGCCAGCAGCTTAGTGGGCGGGGCGTCCTACAATGAGCAGTTCTTC. Translation gives CASSLVGGASYNEQFF. Full variable domain (remainder filled in from reference TRBV7-2 and TRBJ2-1): GAGVSQSPSNKVTEKGKDVELRCDPISGHTALYWYRQSLGQGLEFLIYFQGNSAPDKSGLPSDRFSAERTGGSVSTLTIQRTQQEDSAVYLCASSLVGGASYNEQFFGPGTRLTVL.

This chain joins TRBV6-5 and TRBJ1-4; no reliable D call. The CDR3 is 14 amino acids. Germline V CDR1 and CDR2: MNHEY, SVGAGI. Trimming shortened V by 2 bases and J by 8 bases, and 12 bases separated the two germline ends. The CDR3 coding sequence is TGTGCCAGCAGTTACGGGAGTCAGGCAGAAAAACTGTTTTTT. Translating gives CASSYGSQAEKLFF.

DNA of the CDR3: TGCGCCAGCAGCGGAGGACAGGAGTTTAATTCACCCCTCCACTTT. This sequence encodes CASSGGQEFNSPLHF. This chain uses TRBV5-1 with TRBJ1-6; TRBD1 agrees at 7 bases. The CDR3 totals 15 residues. Losses at the gene ends were 4 bases for V and 6 bases for J; bases not matched to a gene: 7. Germline V gene sequence: CDR1 SGHRS, CDR2 YFSETQ.

CDR3 in amino acids: CASQTGATGNTIYF. The CDR3 DNA reads as TGTGCCAGCCAAACAGGGGCTACCGGAAACACCATATATTTT. The rearrangement joins TRBV19 to TRBJ1-3; TRBD1 agrees at 7 bases. Germline CDR1 LNHDA, CDR2 SQIVND (reference sequence). The CDR3 is made up of 14 amino acids. J lost 4 bases, V lost 9 bases, and 9 bases had no gene match.

The CDR3 region has the DNA TGTGCCAGCAGTTTGTGGGGCGTCTCACCGGACAACTATGGCTACACCTTC. It codes for CASSLWGVSPDNYGYTF. The chain couples TRBV27 to TRBJ1-2, with TRBD1 as a possible D gene (5 bases). V was cut by 3 bases and J by 2 bases, with 19 bases left in between. Germline V gives CDR1 MNHEY, CDR2 SMNVEV (reference sequence). This CDR3 has 17 residues.

The chain links TRBV7-9 to TRBJ2-7; 8 bases agree with TRBD1. The CDR3 is 15 amino acids. The V gene's germline CDR1 is SEHNR and CDR2 FQNEAQ (reference sequence). With V trimmed by 4 bases and J by 5 bases, 10 bases remained unmatched. CDR3 DNA: TGTGCCAGCAGCTCATGGACAGGGTATAGTAACGAGCAGTACTTC. This sequence encodes CASSSWTGYSNEQYF.

The gene calls are TRBV28 and TRBJ2-3, with TRBD1 matching over 7 bases. Trimming at V came to 3 bases and at J to 0 bases, leaving 3 bases not matched to a gene. CDR3 size: 15 residues. Germline V CDR1 and CDR2: MDHEN, SYDVKM. CDR3 nucleotide sequence: TGTGCCAGCAGTTTGTGGGACAGTAGCACAGATACGCAGTATTTT. This encodes CASSLWDSSTDTQYF.

This clone occurred once. The rearrangement links TRBV27 to TRBJ1-1, with D perhaps TRBD1 (5 bases). The V and J ends lost 2 bases and 5 bases respectively, with 12 bases between them. The length of the CDR3 is 14 residues. The germline gives CDR1 MNHEY, CDR2 SMNVEV (reference sequence). The CDR3 nucleotides are TGTGCCAGCAGTTTAACCCCAGGGAATACTGAAGCTTTCTTT. It specifies CASSLTPGNTEAFF.

The sample holds many counts of this clone. This CDR3 is also generated by other DNA sequences in the sample. The CDR3 DNA reads TGTGCCAGCAGTTACAGGGGCGAGACGAACTATGGCTACACCTTC. The encoded protein is CASSYRGETNYGYTF. This chain uses TRBV6-5 with TRBJ1-2; perhaps TRBD1 as D (5 bases). The V gene's germline CDR1 is MNHEY and CDR2 SVGAGI. The CDR3 runs to 15 residues. The germline V and J ends were trimmed by 2 bases and 2 bases, with 12 bases remaining between them.

The V and J genes are TRBV6-5 and TRBJ1-2; D remains ambiguous. The CDR3 extends over 15 amino acids. The V end lost 4 bases, the J end lost 2 bases, and 14 bases lay between the germline ends. The germline gives CDR1 MNHEY, CDR2 SVGAGI. The CDR3 DNA reads as TGTGCCAGCAGTTCCAGGCGCTTGAAGAACTATGGCTACACCTTC. Translating it yields CASSSRRLKNYGYTF.

The rearrangement joins TRBV5-1 to TRBJ2-1; D is unresolved. Germline V gene data show CDR1 as SGHRS and CDR2 as YFSETQ. The CDR3 extends over 15 amino acids. Trimming took 6 bases from V and 2 from J, leaving 15 bases between them. Here the CDR3 reads CASNPRVSTYNEQFF. In DNA form, the CDR3 reads TGCGCCAGCAATCCCCGGGTAAGCACCTACAATGAGCAGTTCTTC.

The genes are TRBV10-3 and TRBJ2-7; D is possibly TRBD1 (6 bases). Germline CDR1 is ENHRY and CDR2 is SYGVKD. This CDR3 has 14 residues. Between the trimmed V and J ends, which lost 4 bases and 3 bases, there was a span of 13 bases. DNA for the CDR3: TGTGCCATCAGTGTCCTTGGACAGAACTACGAGCAGTACTTC. Translating it yields CAISVLGQNYEQYF.

The J gene is TRBJ2-1, the V gene TRBV4-3, with D possibly matching TRBD2 (5 bases). The CDR3 totals 16 residues. Trimming took off 0 bases at V and 4 bases at J, with 13 bases between the two ends. Germline V gives CDR1 LGHNA, CDR2 YSLEER. DNA of the CDR3: TGCGCCAGCAGCCAAGACCGGGGAGCGTATTACAATGAGCAGTTCTTC. It translates to CASSQDRGAYYNEQFF.

The DNA for the CDR3 is TGCGCCAGCAAACGGGACAGTTCCTACAATGAGCAGTTCTTC. This gives the protein CASKRDSSYNEQFF. This chain connects TRBV5-1 to TRBJ2-1; 7 bases line up with TRBD1. V gave up 6 bases and J gave up 1 base; unmatched junction bases: 4. The germline V gene encodes CDR1 SGHRS and CDR2 YFSETQ. This CDR3 has 14 residues. The complete variable domain, with remaining parts taken from reference TRBV5-1 and TRBJ2-1, reads KAGVTQTPRYLIKTRGQQVTLSCSPISGHRSVSWYQQTPGQGLQFLFEYFSETQRNKGNFPGRFSGRQFSNSRSEMNVSTLELGDSALYLCASKRDSSYNEQFFGPGTRLTVL.

The genes are TRBV2 and TRBJ2-7; tentatively, D is TRBD2 (5 bases). V lost 5 bases and J lost 7, with 15 bases in between. Germline V lookup: CDR1 SNHLY, CDR2 FYNNEI. This CDR3 region has 13 residues. The CDR3 DNA is TGTGCCAGCAGTCCTATGGACTCTGAGGAGCAGTACTTC. Translation: CASSPMDSEEQYF. Full variable domain (outside the CDR3, taken from reference TRBV2 and TRBJ2-7): EPEVTQTPSHQVTQMGQEVILRCVPISNHLYFYWYRQILGQKVEFLVSFYNNEISEKSEIFDDQFSVERPDGSNFTLKIRSTKLEDSAMYFCASSPMDSEEQYFGPGTRLTVT.